These 15 T cell receptor beta chains share one sample of origin, sequenced in a study of T cells in Graves' hyperthyroidism and ophthalmopathy. Amplification yielded TCR beta CDR3 regions, with RNA transcripts as the source. TCR CDR3 regions were first amplified by RT-PCR with HTBI primers. TCRdb re-called the multiplex PCR reads through MiXCR, storing one row per CDR3 protein. The sample has around 350,000 distinct CDR3 sequences; 25% are singletons. The sequenced sample was blood. All receptors come from a man between 45 and 60 years old with Graves' hyperthyroidism.

This clonotype has more than one count but fewer than ten. The chain links TRBV27 to TRBJ2-3; 8 nucleotides match TRBD2. Trimming took 6 bases from V and 2 from J; bases not matched to a gene: 13. The CDR3 consists of 17 residues. The germline gives CDR1 MNHEY, CDR2 SMNVEV (reference sequence). DNA for the CDR3: TGTGCCAGCAGCGACCCGGGGGGGAGCGGGCCCACAGATACGCAGTATTTT. Its translation: CASSDPGGSGPTDTQYF.

The chain joins TRBV12-5 to TRBJ2-5; the D call may be TRBD1 or TRBD2 (5 bases each). Germline loops: CDR1 LGHNT, CDR2 FRNRAP. V was clipped by 6 bases and J by 4 bases, with 18 bases between them. This CDR3 is 15 amino acids long. The CDR3 nucleotides are TGTGCTAGTGGCCCTATGGGACGCCAGGGAGAGACCCAGTACTTC. It is translated as CASGPMGRQGETQYF. Variable domain in full (rest from reference TRBV12-5 and TRBJ2-5): DARVTQTPRHKVTEMGQEVTMRCQPILGHNTVFWYRQTMMQGLELLAYFRNRAPLDDSGMPKDRFSAEMPDATLATLKIQPSEPRDSAVYFCASGPMGRQGETQYFGPGTRLLVL.

The CDR3 sequence: CASRPGQQNTEAFF. For the CDR3, the DNA is TGTGCCAGCAGACCGGGACAACAGAACACTGAAGCTTTCTTT. V usage is TRBV6-1 and J usage is TRBJ1-1; D possibly corresponds to TRBD1 (6 bases). The CDR3 has 14 residues. Trimming removed 6 bases from V and 1 base from J, with 12 bases in between. CDR1 is MNHNS and CDR2 is SASEGT in the germline V gene.

The chain has TRBV5-1 and TRBJ2-3, with 8 bases that match TRBD2. V shed 0 bases and J 5 bases; nucleotides not matched to a gene: 5. This CDR3 region has 15 residues. The V gene's germline CDR1 is SGHRS and CDR2 YFSETQ. The CDR3 bases are TGCGCCAGCAGCTTGGGGGGACTAGATCAAGATACGCAGTATTTT. This encodes CASSLGGLDQDTQYF.

In nucleotides, the CDR3 is TGTGCCAGCTCACCAGGACAGGGGTACTACGAGCAGTACTTC. Protein product: CASSPGQGYYEQYF. The V call is TRBV18, the J call TRBJ2-7, with TRBD1 matching over 9 bases. Trimming removed 2 bases from V and 3 bases from J; junction bases left unmatched: 2. This CDR3 is 14 amino acids long. Germline V lookup: CDR1 KGHSH, CDR2 LQKENI. The complete variable domain, with remaining parts taken from reference TRBV18 and TRBJ2-7, reads NAGVMQNPRHLVRRRGQEARLRCSPMKGHSHVYWYRQLPEEGLKFMVYLQKENIIDESGMPKERFSAEFPKEGPSILRIQQVVRGDSAAYFCASSPGQGYYEQYFGPGTRLTVT.

A remark on this clonotype: A much larger clone lies a single base off, so this may be a read error. The genes are TRBV6-1 and TRBJ2-1, with 8 nucleotides matching TRBD1. Germline values: CDR1 MNHNS, CDR2 SASEGT. Trimming took 7 bases from V and 6 from J; bases not matched to a gene: 8. This CDR3 is built from 14 residues. CDR3 in DNA: TGTGCCAGCAACCCCAGGACAGGGCGCAATGAGCAGTTCTTC. Translated, it gives CASNPRTGRNEQFF.

Only a few counts were recorded for this clonotype. This chain links TRBV29-1 with TRBJ2-3, with D perhaps matching TRBD1 (6 bases). The CDR3 length is 13 residues. The germline V gene has CDR1 SQVTM and CDR2 ANQGSEA. Between the trimmed V and J ends, which lost 4 bases and 10 bases, there was a span of 18 bases. The CDR3: CSVAQGTVPPQYF. The CDR3 nucleotides are TGCAGCGTTGCACAGGGAACGGTTCCACCGCAGTATTTT.

The chain links TRBV27 to TRBJ2-5, with 9 bases identical to TRBD2. The V gene's germline CDR1 is MNHEY and CDR2 SMNVEV (reference sequence). The CDR3 is 15 residues long. J was trimmed by 3 bases and V by 6 bases; bases with no gene match: 8. This CDR3 reads CASSTVERGEETQYF. CDR3 DNA sequence: TGTGCCAGCAGCACCGTGGAGCGGGGGGAAGAGACCCAGTACTTC.

This clonotype has a handful of counts. The rearrangement links TRBV5-1 to TRBJ2-1; D not resolved. Per the germline V gene, CDR1 is SGHRS and CDR2 is YFSETQ. Trimming took 4 bases from V and 7 from J, leaving 12 bases between them. This CDR3 region has 13 residues. In DNA form, the CDR3 reads TGCGCCAGCAGCCTACTGGGAAGGAATGAGCAGTTCTTC. The encoded protein is CASSLLGRNEQFF.

The rearrangement links TRBV24-1 to TRBJ2-3; D uncertain. Germline V gives CDR1 KGHDR, CDR2 SFDVKD. The CDR3 extends over 14 amino acids. The V end was cut by 3 bases, the J end by 4 bases, with 10 bases between. CDR3 nucleotide sequence: TGTGCCACCAGTGATACCCGACGGTCAGATACGCAGTATTTT. Amino acid sequence: CATSDTRRSDTQYF.

The rearrangement uses TRBV3-1 and TRBJ2-7, with D perhaps TRBD2 (7 bases). Germline CDR1 reads LGHDT; CDR2 reads YNNKEL (reference sequence). This CDR3 is built from 14 residues. V shed 3 bases and J shed 5 bases, with 14 bases lying between them. The CDR3 nucleotides are TGTGCCAGCAGCCAGTGGCTAGGGGGGGACGAGCAGTACTTC. Amino acid sequence: CASSQWLGGDEQYF.

This clonotype was counted at least ten times. V gene TRBV18 combines with J gene TRBJ2-7; the match to TRBD1 covers 8 bases. This CDR3 region has 15 residues. With 5 bases clipped from V and 0 bases from J, the junction kept 6 bases outside the gene matches. Germline V gives CDR1 KGHSH, CDR2 LQKENI. In DNA, the CDR3 is TGTGCCAGCTCAAGGGACAGGATGGGCTCCTACGAGCAGTACTTC. Translation gives CASSRDRMGSYEQYF.

This clonotype was found a few times. The J gene is TRBJ1-5, the V gene TRBV20-1, with TRBD1 matching 8 bases. The CDR3 is 13 residues long. The V gene end was trimmed by 3 bases and the J gene end by 5 bases; junction bases not matched to a gene: 3. Germline CDR1 DFQATT, CDR2 SNEGSKA (reference sequence). The CDR3 reads CSARMTGDQPQHF. The DNA for the CDR3 is TGCAGTGCTAGGATGACAGGGGATCAGCCCCAGCATTTT.

J is TRBJ1-4 and V is TRBV20-1, with TRBD1 as a possible D gene (5 bases). From germline, CDR1 is DFQATT and CDR2 SNEGSKA (reference sequence). The CDR3 length is 14 residues. V shed 6 bases and J shed 3 bases, with 14 bases lying between them. DNA for the CDR3: TGCAGTGCCATACACAGGCAAGCTAATGAAAAACTGTTTTTT. The encoded protein is CSAIHRQANEKLFF.

This clonotype was seen repeatedly, ten times or more. The chain recombines TRBV12-3 or TRBV12-4 with TRBJ1-5; a possible D gene is TRBD1 (6 bases). The CDR3 contains 15 residues. V lost 5 bases and J lost 0, with 11 bases in between. CDR3 coding DNA: TGTGCCAGCAGTCTCGGGACATATAGCAATCAGCCCCAGCATTTT. This gives the protein CASSLGTYSNQPQHF.